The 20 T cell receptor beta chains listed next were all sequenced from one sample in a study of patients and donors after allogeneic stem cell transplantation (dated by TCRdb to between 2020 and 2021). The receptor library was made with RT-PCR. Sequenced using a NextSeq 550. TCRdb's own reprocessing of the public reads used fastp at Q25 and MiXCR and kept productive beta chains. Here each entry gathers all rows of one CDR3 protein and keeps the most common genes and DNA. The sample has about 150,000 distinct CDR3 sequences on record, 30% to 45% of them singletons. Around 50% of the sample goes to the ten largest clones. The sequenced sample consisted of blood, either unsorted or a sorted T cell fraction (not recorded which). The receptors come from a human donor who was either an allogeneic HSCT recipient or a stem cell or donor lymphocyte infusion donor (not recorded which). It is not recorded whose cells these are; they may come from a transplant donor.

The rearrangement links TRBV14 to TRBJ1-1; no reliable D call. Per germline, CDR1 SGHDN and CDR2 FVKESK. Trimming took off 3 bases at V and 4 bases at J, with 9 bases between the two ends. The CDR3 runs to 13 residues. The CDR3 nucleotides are TGTGCCAGCAGCCATGTAGGCGGCACTGAAGCTTTCTTT. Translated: CASSHVGGTEAFF.

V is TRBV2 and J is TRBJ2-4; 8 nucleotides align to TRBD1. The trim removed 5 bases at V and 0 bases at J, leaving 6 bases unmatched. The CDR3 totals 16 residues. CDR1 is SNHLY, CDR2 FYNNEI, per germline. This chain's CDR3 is CASSQDRAVAKNIQYF. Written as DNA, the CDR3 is TGTGCCAGCAGTCAGGACAGGGCGGTAGCCAAAAACATTCAGTACTTC.

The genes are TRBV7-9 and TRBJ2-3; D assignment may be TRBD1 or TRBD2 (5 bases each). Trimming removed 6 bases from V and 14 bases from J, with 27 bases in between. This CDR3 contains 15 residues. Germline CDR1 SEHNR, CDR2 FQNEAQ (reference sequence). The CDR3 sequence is CASRRDLRAPSSTYF. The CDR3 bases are TGTGCCAGCAGGAGGGACCTGCGGGCGCCAAGTTCGACGTATTTT.

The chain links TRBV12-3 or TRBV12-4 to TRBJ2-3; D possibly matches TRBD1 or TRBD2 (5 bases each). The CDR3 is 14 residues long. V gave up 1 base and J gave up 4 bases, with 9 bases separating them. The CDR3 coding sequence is TGTGCCAGCAGTTTAGGGGGGATCTCAGATACGCAGTATTTT. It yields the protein CASSLGGISDTQYF.

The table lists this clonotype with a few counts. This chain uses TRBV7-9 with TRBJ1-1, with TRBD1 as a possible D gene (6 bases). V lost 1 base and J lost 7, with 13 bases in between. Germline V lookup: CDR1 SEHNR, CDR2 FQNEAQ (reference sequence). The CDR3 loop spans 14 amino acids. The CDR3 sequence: CASSLVQGRDEAFF. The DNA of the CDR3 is TGTGCCAGCAGCTTAGTCCAGGGGAGGGATGAAGCTTTCTTT.

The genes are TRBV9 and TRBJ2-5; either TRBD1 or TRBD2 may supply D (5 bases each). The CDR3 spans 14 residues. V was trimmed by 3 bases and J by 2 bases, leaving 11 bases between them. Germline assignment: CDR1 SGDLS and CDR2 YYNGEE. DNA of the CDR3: TGTGCCAGCAGCGCGGGACGGTCACAAGAGACCCAGTACTTC. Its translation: CASSAGRSQETQYF. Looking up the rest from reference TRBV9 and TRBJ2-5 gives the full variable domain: DSGVTQTPKHLITATGQRVTLRCSPRSGDLSVYWYQQSLDQGLQFLIQYYNGEERAKGNILERFSAQQFPDLHSELNLSSLELGDSALYFCASSAGRSQETQYFGPGTRLLVL.

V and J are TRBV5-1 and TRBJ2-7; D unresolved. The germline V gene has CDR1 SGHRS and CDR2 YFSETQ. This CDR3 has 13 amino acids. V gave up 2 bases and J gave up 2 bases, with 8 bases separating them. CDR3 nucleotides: TGCGCCAGCAGCTTCGGACCTACCTACGAGCAGTACGTC. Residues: CASSFGPTYEQYV.

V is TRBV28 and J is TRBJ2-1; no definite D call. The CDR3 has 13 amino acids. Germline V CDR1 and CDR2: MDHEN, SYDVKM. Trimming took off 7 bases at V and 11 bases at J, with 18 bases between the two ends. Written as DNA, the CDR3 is TGTGCCAGCACCGCCGCCAGCCCAAGGCAGCAGTTCTTC. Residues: CASTAASPRQQFF.

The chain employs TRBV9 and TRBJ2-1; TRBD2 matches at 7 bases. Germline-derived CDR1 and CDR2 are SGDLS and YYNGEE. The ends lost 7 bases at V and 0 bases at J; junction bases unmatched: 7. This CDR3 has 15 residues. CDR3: CASGGGRGSYNEQFF. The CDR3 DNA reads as TGTGCCAGCGGGGGAGGGAGAGGCTCCTACAATGAGCAGTTCTTC.

CDR3 protein: CASKGGANTGELFF. In nucleotides, the CDR3 is TGTGCCAGTAAGGGGGGCGCGAACACCGGGGAGCTGTTTTTT. This sequence joins TRBV24-1 and TRBJ2-2; D is perhaps TRBD1 or TRBD2 (6 bases each). This CDR3 is built from 14 residues. The germline V gene has CDR1 KGHDR and CDR2 SFDVKD. V lost 11 bases to trimming and J lost 0 bases, with 12 bases between them.

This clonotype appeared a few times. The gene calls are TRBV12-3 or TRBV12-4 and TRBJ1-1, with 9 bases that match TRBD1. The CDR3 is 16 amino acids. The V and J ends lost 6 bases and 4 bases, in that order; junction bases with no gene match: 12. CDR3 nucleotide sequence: TGTGCCAGCAGCCGCACAGGGGGCATGCTATCCACTGAAGCTTTCTTT. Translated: CASSRTGGMLSTEAFF.

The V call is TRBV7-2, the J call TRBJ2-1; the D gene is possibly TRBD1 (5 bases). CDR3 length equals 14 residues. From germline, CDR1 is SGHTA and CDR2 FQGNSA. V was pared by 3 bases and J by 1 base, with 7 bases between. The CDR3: CASSFPGSYNEQFF. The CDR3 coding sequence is TGTGCCAGCAGCTTCCCAGGGTCCTACAATGAGCAGTTCTTC.

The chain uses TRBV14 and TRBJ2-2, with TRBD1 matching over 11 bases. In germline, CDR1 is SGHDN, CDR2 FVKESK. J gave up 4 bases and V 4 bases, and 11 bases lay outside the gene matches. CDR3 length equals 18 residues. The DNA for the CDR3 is TGTGCCAGCAGCCGCCTCGGGAGGACAGGGGGCCTCACCGGGGAGCTGTTTTTT. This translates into CASSRLGRTGGLTGELFF.

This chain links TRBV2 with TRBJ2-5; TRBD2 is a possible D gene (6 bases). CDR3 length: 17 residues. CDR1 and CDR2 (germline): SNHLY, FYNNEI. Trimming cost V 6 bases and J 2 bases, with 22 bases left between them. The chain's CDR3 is CASRGVGRRVSQETQYF. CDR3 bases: TGTGCCAGCAGAGGTGTGGGGCGGAGGGTTTCTCAAGAGACCCAGTACTTC.

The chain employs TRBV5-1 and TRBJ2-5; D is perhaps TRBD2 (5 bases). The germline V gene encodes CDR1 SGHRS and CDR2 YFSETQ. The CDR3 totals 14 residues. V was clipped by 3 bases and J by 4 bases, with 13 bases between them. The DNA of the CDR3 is TGCGCCAGCAGCTACGAGGACTTGCCAGAGACCCAGTACTTC. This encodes CASSYEDLPETQYF.

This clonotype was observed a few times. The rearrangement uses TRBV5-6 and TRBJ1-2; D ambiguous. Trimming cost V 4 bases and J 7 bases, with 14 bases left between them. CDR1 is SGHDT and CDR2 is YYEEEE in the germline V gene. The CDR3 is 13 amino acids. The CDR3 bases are TGTGCCAGCAGCCTGCAAGGGAGGCGTGGCTACACCTTC. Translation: CASSLQGRRGYTF.

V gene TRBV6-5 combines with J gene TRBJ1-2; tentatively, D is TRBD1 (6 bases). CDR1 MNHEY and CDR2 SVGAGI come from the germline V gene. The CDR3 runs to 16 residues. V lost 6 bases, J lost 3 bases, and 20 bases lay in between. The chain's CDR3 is CASRLLPRGQDYGYTF. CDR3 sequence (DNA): TGTGCCAGCAGACTACTGCCCCGGGGGCAAGACTATGGCTACACCTTC.

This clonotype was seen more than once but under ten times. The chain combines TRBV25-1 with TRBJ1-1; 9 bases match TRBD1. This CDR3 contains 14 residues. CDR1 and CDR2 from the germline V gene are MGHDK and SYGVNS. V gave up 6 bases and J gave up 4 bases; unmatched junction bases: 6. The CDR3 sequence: CASRRDRVGTEAFF. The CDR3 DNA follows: TGTGCCAGCAGAAGGGACAGGGTTGGCACTGAAGCTTTCTTT. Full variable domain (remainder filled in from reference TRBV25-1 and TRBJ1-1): EADIYQTPRYLVIGTGKKITLECSQTMGHDKMYWYQQDPGMELHLIHYSYGVNSTEKGDLSSESTVSRIRTEHFPLTLESARPSHTSQYLCASRRDRVGTEAFFGQGTRLTVV.

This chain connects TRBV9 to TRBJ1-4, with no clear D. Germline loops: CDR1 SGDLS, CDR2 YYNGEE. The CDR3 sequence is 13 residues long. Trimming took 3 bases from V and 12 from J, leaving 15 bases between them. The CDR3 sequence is CASSGDLGPELFF. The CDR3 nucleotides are TGTGCCAGCAGCGGAGACCTCGGGCCCGAACTGTTTTTT.

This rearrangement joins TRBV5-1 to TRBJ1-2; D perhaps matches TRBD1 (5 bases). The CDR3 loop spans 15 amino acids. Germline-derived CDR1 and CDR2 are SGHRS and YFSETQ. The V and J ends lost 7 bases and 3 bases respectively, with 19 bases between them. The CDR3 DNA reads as TGCGCCAGCGGTGAGGGGCGTTTTATCGACTATGGCTACACCTTC. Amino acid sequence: CASGEGRFIDYGYTF.